This entry concerns a single T cell receptor beta chain. Its antigen is not yet known. This may be a read error: a much more frequent sequence differs by one nucleotide. These data originate in a study of regulatory T cells in long-lasting Graves disease (dated by TCRdb to the early 2020s). With regard to the full study: Patients with newly diagnosed Graves' disease had been on antithyroid drugs for under 3 months. A total of some 35 samples underwent TCR sequencing, from 13 patients with persistent Graves' disease and roughly 20 patients with newly diagnosed Graves' disease. The study took place in China and was registered as a clinical trial. Peripheral blood TCR sequencing and RNA sequencing compared persistent Graves' disease patients with newly diagnosed Graves' disease patients. What the work shows at the level of the full study, not this receptor alone: Compared with newly diagnosed patients, patients with persistent Graves' disease had lower TCR Shannon entropy and fewer highly expanded clones, which suggests clonal expansion. TRBV28, TRBJ1-2 and TRBJ2-5 were preferentially used in persistent disease, while TRBV20-1 and TRBJ2-1 were favored in newly diagnosed disease. More public clonotypes were shared among persistent patients (roughly 2,700) than among newly diagnosed patients (966). As a limitation, the authors acknowledged that the small sample size may reduce accuracy. The study examined only peripheral blood because the primary lesion, thyroid tissue, could not be accessed. Only the TCR beta chain was sequenced and analyzed.

The library was built by means of multiplex PCR. The sequencer was an Illumina HiSeq 4000. To build TCR beta libraries, CDR3 regions were amplified by Arm-PCR using iRepertoire HTBI primers. Before sequencing, the PCR products underwent gel purification. The study's own analysis went as follows. A total of fewer than 70 TRBV and approximately 13 TRBJ segments were identified across samples and were used for gene usage analysis of CDR3 amino acid clonotypes. COPE and FqMerger were used to merge the filtered high-quality paired reads into contigs. BLAST was used to align contigs to the IMGT TRBV, TRBD and TRBJ reference genes, and CDR3 was defined following IMGT. Clonotypes above 0.1% frequency were classified as highly expanded clones. Repertoire diversity was measured by Shannon entropy, and V-J evenness by the Gini coefficient. A clonotype found in more than one individual was treated as public. TCRdb handled the public reads itself, with Q25 trimming in fastp and clone calling in MiXCR, and kept productive beta chains. Under each unique CDR3 protein, matching rows form one entry showing the most common genes and DNA. V and J calls and clone size were set by TCRdb, not the authors. The sample data list about 240,000 distinct CDR3 sequences, and roughly a fifth of these were observed just once. Jointly, the top ten make up approximately 15% of the sample.

The intended sense of this specimen's time point label: newly diagnosed GD, antithyroid drugs for less than 3 months. For both TCR sequencing and RNA sequencing, RNA was extracted from PBMCs in TRIzol. Graves' disease was diagnosed according to American Thyroid Association guidelines. Patients for the study were recruited at an endocrinology department in Xi'an, China. Each patient gave around 9.2 milliliters of peripheral blood, collected in an EDTA anticoagulant tube. Ficoll Paque Plus density gradient separation was used to isolate PBMCs, and no additional T cell sorting was done. An Agilent 2100 Bioanalyzer and agarose gel were used to check RNA quality, and a NanoDrop 2000 was used to measure RNA concentration. The germline V gene provides CDR1 SGHAT and CDR2 FQNNGV. The CDR3 contains 11 residues, cysteine and phenylalanine counted. The kept DNA is CDR3 alone, 33 bases in frame from the first base.

Sample: peripheral blood mononuclear cells (PBMCs), taken at new diagnosis, from a patient treated with antithyroid drugs. Rearrangement joined TRBV11-2 to TRBJ2-7, with no confident D gene call. The receptor was derived from a female donor with Graves disease. The CDR3 is CAGSFTYEQYF. The nucleotide sequence is TGTGCCGGCAGCTTTACCTACGAGCAGTACTTC.